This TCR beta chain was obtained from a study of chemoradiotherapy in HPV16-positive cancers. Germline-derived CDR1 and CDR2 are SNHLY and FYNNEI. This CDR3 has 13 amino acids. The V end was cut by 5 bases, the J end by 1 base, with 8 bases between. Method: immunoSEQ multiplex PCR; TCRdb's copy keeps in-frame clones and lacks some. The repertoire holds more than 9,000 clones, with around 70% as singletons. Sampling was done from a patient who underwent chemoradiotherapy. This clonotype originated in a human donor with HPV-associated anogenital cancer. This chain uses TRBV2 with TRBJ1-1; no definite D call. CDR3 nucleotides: TGTGCCAGCAGTCTATGGGAGAACACTGAAGCTTTCTTT. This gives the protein CASSLWENTEAFF.